The text below deals with one T cell receptor beta chain. What this receptor recognizes is not known. Relative to the germline gene, one junction end is altered; a read error may explain this. Sequencing took place on an Illumina HiSeq 2500. Quantitative 5'-RACE with molecular barcodes was used to prepare TCR beta libraries. The authors processed their data as follows. Disease-linked TCR variants were identified with a new computational method built on a probabilistic model of VDJ rearrangement. TCRdb handled the public reads itself, with Q25 trimming in fastp and clone calling in MiXCR, and kept productive beta chains. Rows with one shared CDR3 protein collapse into an entry with the most common genes and DNA. These V and J calls originate from TCRdb's pipeline instead of the authors' own analysis. The sample table records some 700,000 distinct CDR3 sequences; roughly 19% of these occur just once. Around 20% of the sample is held by the ten biggest clonotypes.

The germline V gene (reference sequence) yields MNHEY for CDR1 and SMNVEV for CDR2. The CDR3 goes from the cysteine to the phenylalanine over 16 residues. Only the CDR3 part of the read is kept: 48 bases, read in frame from the first base. This record comes from a study of CD8 T cells in ankylosing spondylitis (dated 2017 in TCRdb). Context from the whole study: The study profiled T cell receptor beta repertoires in healthy donors and ankylosing spondylitis patients to find disease-linked TCR variants. In total, the full study cohort was made up of 95 to 110 healthy donors and 25 to 30 ankylosing spondylitis patients. Peripheral blood was sampled, and synovial fluid was additionally collected from ankylosing spondylitis patients.

General conclusions and limits of the study: A TCR beta motif made up of several highly homologous amino acid variants appeared to be characteristic of blood from ankylosing spondylitis patients. In peripheral blood, the disease-linked clones were found at relatively low frequencies and had a CD8+ phenotype. Some motif variants were previously reported in synovial fluid and blood of reactive arthritis patients, suggesting common disease-initiation mechanisms. Significant enrichment of the disease-linked clones was reported in matched synovial fluid samples from ankylosing spondylitis patients.

The TCR sequence derives from a male donor with ankylosing spondylitis. The sequence links TRBV27 to TRBJ2-7, and TRBD2 aligns with 7 junction nucleotides. The sequenced sample was blood, either unsorted or a sorted T cell fraction (not recorded which). The base sequence is TGTGCCAGCAGTTTATCGGTCCCTAGCGGTCCCTACGAGCAGAACTTC. It translates to CASSLSVPSGPYEQNF.